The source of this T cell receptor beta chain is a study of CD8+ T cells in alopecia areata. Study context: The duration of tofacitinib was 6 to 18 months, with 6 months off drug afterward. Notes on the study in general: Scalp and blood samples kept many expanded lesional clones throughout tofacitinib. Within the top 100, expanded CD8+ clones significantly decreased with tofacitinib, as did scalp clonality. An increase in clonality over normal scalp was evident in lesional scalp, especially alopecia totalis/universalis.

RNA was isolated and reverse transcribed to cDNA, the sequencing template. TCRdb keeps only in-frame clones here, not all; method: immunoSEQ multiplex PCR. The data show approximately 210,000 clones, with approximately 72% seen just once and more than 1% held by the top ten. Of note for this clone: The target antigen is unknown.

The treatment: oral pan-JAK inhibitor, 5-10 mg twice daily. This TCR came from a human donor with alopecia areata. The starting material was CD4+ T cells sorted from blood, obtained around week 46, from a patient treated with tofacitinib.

CDR3 sequence (DNA): TGTGCCAGCAGTGAAGGGACAGGCTGGGGGCCCCAGCATTTT. The encoded protein is CASSEGTGWGPQHF. The chain carries TRBV2 and TRBJ1-5, with 7 bases lining up with TRBD1. The CDR3 consists of 14 residues. The V and J ends lost 1 base and 9 bases, in that order; junction bases with no gene match: 6. Germline CDR1 reads SNHLY; CDR2 reads FYNNEI.